The 10 T cell receptor beta chains in this list originate from one sample, sequenced in a study of blood T cells in healthy people across ages. The second PCR ran 7 to 11 cycles with a sample-barcoded 5' primer and J-beta primers. TCRdb called the 5' RACE reads again in MiXCR, with one record for every CDR3 protein. The data hold approximately 780,000 distinct CDR3 sequences, with 20% to 30% observed a single time. These data are also associated with another study on T cells of mothers and their children.

Sequencing was carried out using blood. The receptor set was obtained from a boy aged 5-17 years in good health.

The J gene is TRBJ2-4, the V gene TRBV3-1; 7 bases line up with TRBD2. The CDR3 is 14 residues long. With V trimmed by 8 bases and J by 12 bases, 16 bases remained unmatched. Germline V gene data show CDR1 as LGHDT and CDR2 as YNNKEL (reference sequence). The CDR3 nucleotides are TGTGCCAGCGGGAGCACAGGACTAGGAGTAACTCAGTACTTC. Translated, it gives CASGSTGLGVTQYF.

The chain uses TRBV5-1 and TRBJ1-3; D is ambiguous. Trimming took off 4 bases at V and 0 bases at J, with 2 bases between the two ends. The CDR3 consists of 12 residues. The germline V gene encodes CDR1 SGHRS and CDR2 YFSETQ. CDR3 region: CASSNSGNTIYF. The CDR3 DNA reads as TGCGCCAGCAGCAACTCTGGAAACACCATATATTTT.

CDR3 region: CASSQNTGTGREQYF. CDR3 nucleotides: TGTGCCAGCAGCCAAAACACCGGGACCGGGCGCGAGCAGTACTTC. The V gene is TRBV14, the J gene TRBJ2-7; either TRBD1 or TRBD2 may supply D (5 bases each). The CDR3 spans 15 residues. The V end was cut by 2 bases, the J end by 6 bases, with 17 bases between. Germline V gene lookup returns CDR1 SGHDN and CDR2 FVKESK.

A remark on this clonotype: At one end, the junction sequence differs from germline, possibly due to a read error. V usage is TRBV7-9 and J usage is TRBJ2-7; 8 positions match TRBD1. Germline CDR1 SEHNR, CDR2 FQNEAQ (reference sequence). The CDR3 covers 14 residues. The CDR3 reads CASSSDRDAYEQYF. CDR3 coding DNA: TGTGCCAGCAGCTCGGACAGGGATGCCTACGAACAGTACTTC. The entire variable domain, with the rest obtained from reference TRBV7-9 and TRBJ2-7, is as follows: DTGVSQNPRHKITKRGQNVTFRCDPISEHNRLYWYRQTLGQGPEFLTYFQNEAQLEKSRLLSDRFSAERPKGSFSTLEIQRTEQGDSAMYLCASSSDRDAYEQYFGPGTRLTVT.

This clonotype was seen a handful of times. The chain recombines TRBV2 with TRBJ2-5; D is perhaps TRBD2 (6 bases). The ends were cut back, 11 bases at V and 0 bases at J, with 16 bases in the middle. Germline-derived CDR1 and CDR2 are SNHLY and FYNNEI. This CDR3 spans 14 amino acids. CDR3 loop: CASLPRDHQETQYF. In nucleotides, the CDR3 is TGTGCCTCCTTACCGCGGGACCACCAAGAGACCCAGTACTTC.

This clonotype has just a few counts. J is TRBJ2-7 and V is TRBV20-1; no firm D call. Germline V gene lookup returns CDR1 DFQATT and CDR2 SNEGSKA (reference sequence). This CDR3 comprises 13 residues. Trimming pared 0 bases from V and 0 bases from J, leaving 6 bases between. The CDR3 region is CSARDPDSYEQYF. Written as DNA, the CDR3 is TGCAGTGCTAGAGACCCAGACTCCTACGAGCAGTACTTC.

This clonotype was observed a handful of times. The V and J genes are TRBV6-6 and TRBJ2-5; D is perhaps TRBD2 (7 bases). This CDR3 contains 14 residues. The germline gives CDR1 MNHNY, CDR2 SVGAGI (reference sequence). The V end was cut by 4 bases, the J end by 5 bases, with 14 bases between. CDR3 DNA sequence: TGTGCCAGCAGTTCCGCGGGGGCCGGGGAGACCCAGTACTTC. Translation gives CASSSAGAGETQYF.

This clonotype was counted only a few times. The chain employs TRBV6-2 or TRBV6-3 and TRBJ2-6, with D tentatively TRBD1 (6 bases). With 0 bases removed from V and 1 base from J, the gap between germline ends came to 10 bases. Per the germline V gene, CDR1 is MNHEY and CDR2 is SVGEGT. The CDR3 is made up of 17 amino acids. CDR3 coding DNA: TGTGCCAGCAGTTACTCGACAGGTCTATCTGGGGCCAACGTCCTGACTTTC. It is translated as CASSYSTGLSGANVLTF.

V gene TRBV27 combines with J gene TRBJ1-2, with no clear D. This CDR3 spans 13 amino acids. CDR1 and CDR2 (germline): MNHEY, SMNVEV (reference sequence). Deletions cut 0 bases from V and 5 bases from J, with 7 bases between. The CDR3 reads CASSLSAAYGYTF. CDR3 nucleotide sequence: TGTGCCAGCAGTTTATCTGCTGCATATGGCTACACCTTC.

The rearrangement links TRBV29-1 to TRBJ2-1; a possible D gene is TRBD1 (6 bases). The CDR3 covers 13 residues. Per the germline V gene, CDR1 is SQVTM and CDR2 is ANQGSEA. Deletions cut 6 bases from V and 6 bases from J, with 15 bases between. For the CDR3, the DNA is TGCAGCGTGGACAGCAGCTTTTTCAATGAGCAGTTCTTC. It is translated as CSVDSSFFNEQFF.